A selection of T cell receptor beta chains follows, all from one sample in a study of shared clonotypes between healthy human individuals. Here immunoSEQ multiplex PCR was the method, and the copy in TCRdb shows in-frame clones only, minus some. The sample lists hundreds of thousands of clones, 96% occurring once. What was sequenced was naive CD8+ T cells sorted from blood. These receptors were obtained from a woman in her 30s in good health. Each CDR3 is given with its conserved first and last residue. A D gene is named only where the DNA matches it firmly. A row's size may be missing; if present it is once, few, many or a size class.

TRBJ2-1,TRBD2,TRBV27,few,TGTGCCAGCAGTCTAGCGGGAGCCTACAATGAGCAGTTCTTC,CASSLAGAYNEQFF
TRBJ1-5,.,TRBV21-1,.,TGTGCCAGCAGCCCCCGGGACAGTGTCCCGACCTGGACCCAGCATTTT,CASSPRDSVPTWTQHF
TRBJ2-3,TRBD2,TRBV11-1,.,TGTGCCAGCAGCTTAGCGGGAGGGGTTACAGATACGCAGTATTTT,CASSLAGGVTDTQYF
TRBJ1-2,.,TRBV5-6,.,TGTGCCAGCAGCTTGTTACCCGGGACCGCTGACTATGGCTACACCTTC,CASSLLPGTADYGYTF
TRBJ2-2,.,TRBV6-5,.,TGTGCCACCAAGAAGCGGGCGGCACCTACCGGGGAGCTGTTTTTT,CATKKRAAPTGELFF
TRBJ2-7,TRBD1,TRBV4-2,.,TGTGCCAGCAGCCAAGTTGGAGAGGGACAGGGGGCCTACGAGCAGTACTTC,CASSQVGEGQGAYEQYF
TRBJ2-3,TRBD2,TRBV2,.,TGTGCCAGCAAGAGATTAGCGGGAGGCAACCCCACAGATACGCAGTATTTT,CASKRLAGGNPTDTQYF
TRBJ2-1,TRBD2,TRBV11-2,once,TGTGCCAGCAGCTTCGGGACTAGCGGGGGATACAATGAGCAGTTCTTC,CASSFGTSGGYNEQFF
TRBJ1-2,.,TRBV29-1,.,TGCAGCGTTGATGACCGGGAGGGCTATGGCTACACCTTC,CSVDDREGYGYTF
TRBJ2-1,.,TRBV7-9,.,TGTGCCAGCAGCTTATTTCCGGGGAATGAGCAGTTCTTC,CASSLFPGNEQFF
TRBJ2-3,TRBD2,TRBV2,once,TGTGCCAGCAGGGACGGACTAGCGGGATTGACAGATACGCAGTATTTT,CASRDGLAGLTDTQYF
TRBJ2-3,TRBD2,TRBV28,once,TGTGCCAGCAGTCCTCACCTTAGCGGGAGGGCCGGTGATACGCAGTATTTT,CASSPHLSGRAGDTQYF
TRBJ1-2,.,TRBV5-8,once,TGTGCCAGCAGCATGGACGGCGGGGACTATGGCTACACCTTC,CASSMDGGDYGYTF
TRBJ2-7,TRBD2,TRBV27,.,TGTGCCAGCAGTCTCGGGGGGGGAACCTACGAGCAGTACTTC,CASSLGGGTYEQYF
TRBJ2-5,TRBD1,TRBV14,.,TGTGCCAGCAGCGGACAGGGGTTGGAGACCCAGTACTTC,CASSGQGLETQYF
TRBJ2-7,TRBD1,TRBV7-3,.,TGTGCCAGCAGCGAACGCCAGACAGGGGTCCACGAGCAGTACTTC,CASSERQTGVHEQYF
TRBJ1-2,.,TRBV6-1,once,TGTGCCAGCAGCCCCGCCCCGGACAGAAACTATGGCTACACCTTC,CASSPAPDRNYGYTF
TRBJ2-3,.,TRBV11-2,.,TGTGCCAGCAGCTTAGTATCTGGAACAGATACGCAGTATTTT,CASSLVSGTDTQYF
TRBJ1-5,.,TRBV28,.,TGTGCCAGCAGTGCCGCGGCGATGAAAGGACAGCCCCAGCATTTT,CASSAAAMKGQPQHF
TRBJ1-1,.,TRBV28,.,TGTGCCAGCGAGGGGGTTGCTTTCTTT,CASEGVAFF
TRBJ1-1,.,TRBV5-1,.,TGCGCCAGCAGCGGCCGGGACCACACTGAAGCTTTCTTT,CASSGRDHTEAFF
TRBJ2-1,TRBD2,TRBV28,.,TGTGCCAGCAGACAACTAGCGGGAGTGACAAATGAGCAGTTCTTC,CASRQLAGVTNEQFF
TRBJ2-1,TRBD2,TRBV19,.,TGTGCCAGTAGTATAGATGGGGGGACTAGCATTTACAATGAGCAGTTCTTC,CASSIDGGTSIYNEQFF
TRBJ1-1,.,TRBV2,.,TGTGCCAGCAGTGGATGGATGAACACTGAAGCTTTCTTT,CASSGWMNTEAFF
TRBJ2-7,.,TRBV27,few,TGTGCCAGCAGTTTGGGCAGGGACTACGAGCAGTACTTC,CASSLGRDYEQYF
TRBJ2-7,.,TRBV5-1,.,TGCGCCAGCAGCTGGGAACAGAGCTACGAGCAGTACTTC,CASSWEQSYEQYF
TRBJ2-5,.,TRBV2,.,TGTGCCAGCAGCCCCCGGTGGGGGGAATCGTACCAAGAGACCCAGTACTTC,CASSPRWGESYQETQYF
TRBJ2-5,.,TRBV27,.,TGTGCCAGCAGCCCGCTAGGGAACCAAGAGACCCAGTACTTC,CASSPLGNQETQYF
TRBJ2-6,.,TRBV9,.,TGTGCCAGCAGCGTAGCCCCACAGGACTATGAATCTGGGGCCAACGTCCTGACTTTC,CASSVAPQDYESGANVLTF
TRBJ1-5,.,TRBV27,.,TGTGCCAGCAGTTTAATCGGAGGGCAGCCCCAGCATTTT,CASSLIGGQPQHF
TRBJ2-7,.,TRBV5-8,.,TGTGCCAGCAGCTTGTACAGTTACGAGCAGTACTTC,CASSLYSYEQYF
TRBJ2-5,.,TRBV10-1,.,TGCGCCAGCAGTGGGGACGAAGGGACCCAGTACTTC,CASSGDEGTQYF
TRBJ2-2,TRBD1,TRBV29-1,.,TGCAGCGTTGAGGACAGGGACACCGGGGAGCTGTTTTTT,CSVEDRDTGELFF
TRBJ2-2,.,TRBV5-1,once,TGCGCCAGCAGCACGACCGCCTTGGGGAAGAACACCGGGGAGCTGTTTTTT,CASSTTALGKNTGELFF
TRBJ2-3,TRBD1,TRBV19,.,TGTGCCAGTAGAAAAGACAGGGGCCTCACAGATACGCAGTATTTT,CASRKDRGLTDTQYF
TRBJ2-2,.,TRBV27,.,TGTGCCAGCAGTTTGGGGCAGGGTTACGGGGAGCTGTTTTTT,CASSLGQGYGELFF
TRBJ2-5,.,TRBV27,.,TGTGCCAGCAGTTTAAATCTAAGAGACCAGTACTTC,CASSLNLRDQYF
TRBJ1-2,.,TRBV14,.,TGTGCCAGCAGCCAAGCCCCCGGGACACTCTATGGCTACACCTTC,CASSQAPGTLYGYTF
TRBJ2-5,.,TRBV10-1,.,TGCGCCAGCAGTGGTAGCAGGGGAGAAGAGACCCAGTACTTC,CASSGSRGEETQYF
TRBJ2-5,.,TRBV7-6,.,TGTGCCAGCAGCTTAGCGAACCAAGAGACCCAGTACTTC,CASSLANQETQYF
TRBJ2-2,TRBD2,TRBV19,.,TGTGCCAGTAGTAACCGGGAGGGCCCCGGGGAGCTGTTTTTT,CASSNREGPGELFF
TRBJ1-1,.,TRBV6-1,.,TGTGCCAGCAGTGATGTGGGGGCGGACACTGAAGCTTTCTTT,CASSDVGADTEAFF